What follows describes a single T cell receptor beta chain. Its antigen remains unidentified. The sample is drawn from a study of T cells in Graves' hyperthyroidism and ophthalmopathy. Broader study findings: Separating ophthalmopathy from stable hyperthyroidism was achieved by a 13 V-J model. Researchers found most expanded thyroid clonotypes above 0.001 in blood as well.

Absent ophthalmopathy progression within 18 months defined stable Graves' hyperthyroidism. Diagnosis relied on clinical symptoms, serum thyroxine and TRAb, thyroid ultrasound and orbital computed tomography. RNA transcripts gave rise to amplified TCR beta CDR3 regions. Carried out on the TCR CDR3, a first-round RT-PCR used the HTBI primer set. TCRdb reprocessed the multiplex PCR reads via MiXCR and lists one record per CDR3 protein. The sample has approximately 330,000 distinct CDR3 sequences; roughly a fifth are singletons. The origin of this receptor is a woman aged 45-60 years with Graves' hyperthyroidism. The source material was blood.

CDR3 region: CSARVIGQETQYF. The DNA for the CDR3 is TGCAGTGCTAGAGTTATAGGGCAAGAGACCCAGTACTTC. The chain combines TRBV20-1 with TRBJ2-5; D remains ambiguous. V shed 1 base and J shed 2 bases, with 8 bases lying between them. CDR1 is DFQATT, CDR2 SNEGSKA, per germline (reference sequence). The CDR3 loop spans 13 amino acids.